This T cell receptor beta chain comes out of a study of PD-1 blockade in mismatch repair-deficient tumors (dated by TCRdb to the late 2010s). For the study in its entirety: Between late 2013 and September 2016, the trial enrolled roughly 86 consecutive patients with approximately 13 types of mismatch repair-deficient cancer, all of whom had received prior treatment and were progressing. Tumor-associated T cell clones in the peripheral blood of patients responding to PD-1 blockade were tracked using deep sequencing of TCR CDR3 regions. On the study overall, not on this receptor specifically: After pembrolizumab, tumor-resident clones, which were often undetectable in blood before treatment, expanded rapidly and then contracted, generally ahead of radiologic responses.

Library preparation was by the immunoSEQ multiplex PCR assay. TCRdb mirrors the immuneACCESS table, restricted to in-frame sequences. Some clones are absent from its copies; in checked studies, under half trace to an unresolved V gene, and the reason for the others is unknown. The sample yields 100,000 to 150,000 clones; roughly 90% were counted once. Around 11% of the sample goes to the ten largest clones. Mismatch repair deficiency was established in every enrolled patient by polymerase chain reaction or immunohistochemistry. A few patients who responded to pembrolizumab therapy underwent TCR sequencing. The phase II trial prospectively evaluated PD-1 blockade with pembrolizumab in advanced mismatch repair-deficient cancers, independent of tissue of origin. Peripheral blood T cell samples were serially collected before and at multiple times after PD-1 blockade was started. Blood sampling times were expressed in weeks after the first pembrolizumab dose.

As for this clone: The antigen it recognizes is unknown. The record has no base qualities; no much larger clone is one base away.

V is reduced by 3 bases and J by 7 bases, leaving a spacing of 15 bases between them. CDR1 and CDR2 are drawn from the germline V gene (reference sequence): MNHEY, SMNVEV. The CDR3 numbers 14 residues from cysteine through phenylalanine. Only the CDR3 DNA is retained, 42 bases long and in frame from the first base. The source was peripheral blood, collected 72 weeks after starting pembrolizumab. The chain joins TRBV27 to TRBJ2-5; the D gene is perhaps TRBD1, from 5 matching bases. The clonotype comes from an adult with mismatch repair-deficient cancer. The nucleotide sequence is given as TGTGCCAGCAGTTTTAGGGGTAGATTCGGGACCCAGTACTTC. Its coded protein is CASSFRGRFGTQYF.